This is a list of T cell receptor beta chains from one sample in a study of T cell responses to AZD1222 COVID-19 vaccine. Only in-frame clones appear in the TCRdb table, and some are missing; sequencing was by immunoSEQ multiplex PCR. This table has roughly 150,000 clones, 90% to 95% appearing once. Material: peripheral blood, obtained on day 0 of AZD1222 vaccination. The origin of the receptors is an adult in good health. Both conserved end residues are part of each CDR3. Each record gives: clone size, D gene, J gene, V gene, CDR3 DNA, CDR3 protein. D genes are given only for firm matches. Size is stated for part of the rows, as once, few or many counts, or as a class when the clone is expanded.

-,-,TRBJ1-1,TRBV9,TGTGCCAGCAGCCGAGAGGAGTACACTGAAGCTTTCTTT,CASSREEYTEAFF
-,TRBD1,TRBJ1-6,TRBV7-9,TGTGCCAGCAGCGAAGGACAGGATAATTCACCCCTCCACTTT,CASSEGQDNSPLHF
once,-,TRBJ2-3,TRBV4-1,TGCGCCAGCAGCCACCCGGGACTTACGGGCACAGATACGCAGTATTTT,CASSHPGLTGTDTQYF
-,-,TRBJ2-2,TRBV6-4,TGTGCCAGCAGTGACCTCCGAGGCACCGGGGAGCTGTTTTTT,CASSDLRGTGELFF
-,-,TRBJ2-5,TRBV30,TGTGCCTGGAGTGCGGGCCGGGAAGAGACCCAGTACTTC,CAWSAGREETQYF
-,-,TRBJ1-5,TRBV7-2,TGTGCCAGCAGCTTAGATGGGGTCACTGGCCAGCCCCAGCATTTT,CASSLDGVTGQPQHF
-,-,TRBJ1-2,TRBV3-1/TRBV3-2,TGTGCCAGCAGCCGGGTTGGGGTATGGGGGTTAGAAGGCTACACCTTC,CASSRVGVWGLEGYTF
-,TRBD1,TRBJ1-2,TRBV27,TGTGCCAGCAGTACCGGACAGGGCGGCTACACCTTC,CASSTGQGGYTF
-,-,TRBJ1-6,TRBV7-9,TGTGCCAGCAGCTTAGTCCAGAATTCACCCCTCCACTTT,CASSLVQNSPLHF
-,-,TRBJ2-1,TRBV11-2,TGTGCCAGCAGCTTAGGACGGAACAATGAGCAGTTCTTC,CASSLGRNNEQFF
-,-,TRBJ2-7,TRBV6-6,TGTGCCACCCACTTAGTTCAGGGTTGGTACGAGCAGTACTTC,CATHLVQGWYEQYF
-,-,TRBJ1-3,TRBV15,TGTGCCACCAGCGCCCAACCTGGAAACACCATATATTTT,CATSAQPGNTIYF
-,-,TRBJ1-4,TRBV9,TGTGCCAGCAGCGCCGGCCTAGGGGAAAAACTGTTTTTT,CASSAGLGEKLFF
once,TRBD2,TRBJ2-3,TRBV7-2,TGTGCCAGCAGCTTAGGGGGAGGCGGGAGTGGCCCAGATACGCAGTATTTT,CASSLGGGGSGPDTQYF
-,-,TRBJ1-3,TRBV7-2,TGTGCCAGCAGCTTAGCAGGGACCGGAAACACCATATATTTT,CASSLAGTGNTIYF
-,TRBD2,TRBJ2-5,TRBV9,TGTGCCAGCAGTCGGACTAGCGGGGGGGTCTCGGAGGAGACCCAGTACTTC,CASSRTSGGVSEETQYF
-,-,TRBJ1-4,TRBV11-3,TGTGCCAGCAGCAGAGACTCGGGTGAAAAACTGTTTTTT,CASSRDSGEKLFF
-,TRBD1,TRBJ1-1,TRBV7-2,TGTGCCAGCAGTCAGTCCGGACAGGCAGGCTTCTTT,CASSQSGQAGFF
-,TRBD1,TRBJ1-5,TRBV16,TGTGCCAGCAGCCGCCGGGACAGGGGTAATCAGCCCCAGCATTTT,CASSRRDRGNQPQHF
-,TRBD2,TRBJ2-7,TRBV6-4,TGTGCCAGCAGTGACTCGTCTCCCCGGAATTATAGCGGGAGGGCCTACGAGCAGTACTTC,CASSDSSPRNYSGRAYEQYF
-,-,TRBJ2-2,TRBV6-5,TGTGCCAGCAGTTATGGGGTATTGAACACCGGGGAGCTGTTTTTT,CASSYGVLNTGELFF
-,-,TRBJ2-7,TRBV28,TGTGCCAGCAGTCGACAGGCGACGGAGCAGTACTTC,CASSRQATEQYF
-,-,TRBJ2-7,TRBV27,TGTGCCAGCACCCCGGGGACAATCTTGGGCGAGCAGTACTTC,CASTPGTILGEQYF
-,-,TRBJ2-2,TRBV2,TGTGCCAGCAGTGAACCCCCAGACACGAACACCGGGGAGCTGTTTTTT,CASSEPPDTNTGELFF
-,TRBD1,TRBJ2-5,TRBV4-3,TGCGCCAGCAGCCAAGATGGCCCCACAGGGGGGACCCAGTACTTC,CASSQDGPTGGTQYF
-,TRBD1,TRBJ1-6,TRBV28,TGTGCCAGCAGACAGGGGGTCTCCATTGGTAATTCACCCCTCCACTTT,CASRQGVSIGNSPLHF
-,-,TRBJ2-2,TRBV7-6,TGTGCCAGCAATAAACAGGGTTTTGCTCTGGGCACCGGGGAGCTGTTTTTT,CASNKQGFALGTGELFF
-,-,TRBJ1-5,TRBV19,TGTGCCAGTAGTTATTCCAGGGAGCGGCCCCAGCATTTT,CASSYSRERPQHF
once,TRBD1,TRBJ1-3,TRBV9,TGTGCCAGCAGCACCGGGACAGGAGATTCGTCTGGAAACACCATATATTTT,CASSTGTGDSSGNTIYF
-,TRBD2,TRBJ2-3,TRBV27,TGTGCCAGCAGCCTGACTAGCGTAAGCACAGATACGCAGTATTTT,CASSLTSVSTDTQYF
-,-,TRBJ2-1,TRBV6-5,TGTGCCAGCAGTTACCCGGGCGGGACATATCAGTTCTTC,CASSYPGGTYQFF
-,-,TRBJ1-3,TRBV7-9,TGTGCCAGCAGCTCCCCTGAAGGCCCATACCGAAACTCTGGAAACACCATATATTTT,CASSSPEGPYRNSGNTIYF
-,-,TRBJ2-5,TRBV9,TGTGCCAGCAGCCCACGCCTGGGCGGTTGGGAGACCCAGTACTTC,CASSPRLGGWETQYF
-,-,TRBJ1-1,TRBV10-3,TGTGCCACCGAGGGGGGGGGAAAAAGCACTGAAGCTTTCTTT,CATEGGGKSTEAFF
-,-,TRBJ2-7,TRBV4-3,TGCGCCAGCAGCCAAGATCCGGCGGAATCCTACGAGCAGTACTTC,CASSQDPAESYEQYF
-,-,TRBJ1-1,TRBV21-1,TGTGCCAGCAGCAAAGCGCTGAGACAGCTAACTGAAGCTTTCTTT,CASSKALRQLTEAFF
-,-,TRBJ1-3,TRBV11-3,TGTGCCAGCAGCTTATTTTCAGATTTGGGAGGAAACACCATATATTTT,CASSLFSDLGGNTIYF
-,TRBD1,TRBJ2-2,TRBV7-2,TGTGCCAGTACAGGGGGTCCTAACACCGGGGAGCTGTTTTTT,CASTGGPNTGELFF
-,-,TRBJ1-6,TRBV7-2,TGTGCCAGCAGCTTAGCCCCCCCAGCCTATAATTCACCCCTCCACTTT,CASSLAPPAYNSPLHF
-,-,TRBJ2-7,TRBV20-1,TGCAGTGCTTGTGCCAGGGAGGCCTACGAGCAGTACTTC,CSACAREAYEQYF
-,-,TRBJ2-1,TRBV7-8,TGTGCCAGCAGGCAAAGGGGGGCCTCCTACAATGAGCAGTTCTTC,CASRQRGASYNEQFF
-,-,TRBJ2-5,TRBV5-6,TGTGCCAGCAGCTACCAGATGATAGAGACCCAGTACTTC,CASSYQMIETQYF
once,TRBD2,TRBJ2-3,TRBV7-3,TGTGCCAGCAGCTGGACTAGCGGGATCACAGATACGCAGTATTTT,CASSWTSGITDTQYF
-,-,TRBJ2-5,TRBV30,TGTGCCTGGAACCATGGGGGAGAGACCCAGTACTTC,CAWNHGGETQYF
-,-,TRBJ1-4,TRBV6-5,TGTGCCAGCAAGACCTCAACTAATGAAAAACTGTTTTTT,CASKTSTNEKLFF
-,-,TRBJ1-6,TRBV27,TGTGCCAGCAAGATCGTGGTAGGGGAGAATTCACCCCTCCACTTT,CASKIVVGENSPLHF
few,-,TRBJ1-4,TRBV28,TGTGCCAGCAGTGCTCCCCACAGGGCCCTTGATGAAAAACTGTTTTTT,CASSAPHRALDEKLFF
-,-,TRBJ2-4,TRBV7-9,TGTGCCAGCAGCCCGACCGCAGGGGAGTCCAAAAACATTCAGTACTTC,CASSPTAGESKNIQYF
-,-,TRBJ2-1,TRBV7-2,TGTGCCAGCAGCCTCCCGGGGGCGGCTTACAATGAGCAGTTCTTC,CASSLPGAAYNEQFF
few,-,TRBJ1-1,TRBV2,TGTGCCGGACGGACAGAGGGGGGCACTGAAGCTTTCTTT,CAGRTEGGTEAFF
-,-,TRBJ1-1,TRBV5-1,TGCGCCAGCAGCTTGGAATTGGGGGCCCACACTGAAGCTTTCTTT,CASSLELGAHTEAFF
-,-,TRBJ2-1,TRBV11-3,TGTGCCAGCAGCTTACGGGGGTTGATCAATGAGCAGTTCTTC,CASSLRGLINEQFF
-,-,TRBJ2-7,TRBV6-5,TGTGCCAGCAGTAGCCTCTACGAGCAGTACTTC,CASSSLYEQYF
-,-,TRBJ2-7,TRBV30,TGTGCCTGGAGCCCCGGGTGGCCCGACACCTACGAGCAGTACTTC,CAWSPGWPDTYEQYF
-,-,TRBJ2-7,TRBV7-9,TGTGCCAGCGCCCCTCGGGACGATAGCTCCTACGAGCAGTACTTC,CASAPRDDSSYEQYF
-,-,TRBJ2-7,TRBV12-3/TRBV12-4,TGTGCCAGCAGGGTGTCACACGCCTACGAGCAGTACTTC,CASRVSHAYEQYF
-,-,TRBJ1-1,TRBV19,TGTGCCAGTAGTACGCTGGGGGGGAACACTGAAGCTTTCTTT,CASSTLGGNTEAFF
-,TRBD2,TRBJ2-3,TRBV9,TGTGCCAGCAGCCCCCGGGGTAGCGGGAGGCCCACAGATACGCAGTATTTT,CASSPRGSGRPTDTQYF
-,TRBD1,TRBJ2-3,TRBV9,TGTGCCAGCAGCCTTACCACAGGGGCCACAGATACGCAGTATTTT,CASSLTTGATDTQYF
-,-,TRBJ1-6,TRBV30,TGTGCCTGGAGCGCCGGGTTTGTTGGTTCACCCCTCCACTTT,CAWSAGFVGSPLHF